Following are 22 T cell receptor beta chains from one sample sequenced in a study of shared clonotypes between healthy human individuals. Some clones are missing from TCRdb's copy, which holds only in-frame ones; the method was immunoSEQ multiplex PCR. The sample lists more than 900,000 clones, more than 75% occurring once. Sequencing input: memory CD4+ T cells from PBMCs. The subset here: CD45RA-negative fraction. These TCRs come from a man aged 18 to 29 in good health. Some clones in this sample may be carry-over from other donors' samples.

V usage is TRBV28 and J usage is TRBJ1-1; D may be TRBD1 (6 bases). V shed 6 bases and J shed 4 bases, with 21 bases lying between them. The germline V gene has CDR1 MDHEN and CDR2 SYDVKM. The length of the CDR3 is 16 residues. CDR3 sequence reads: CASRPWDTPRSTEAFF. The CDR3 DNA is TGTGCCAGCAGGCCGTGGGACACGCCTCGGAGCACTGAAGCTTTCTTT.

This chain connects TRBV18 to TRBJ1-1, with TRBD1 identical over 9 bases. The CDR3 runs 13 residues. V was pared by 8 bases and J by 1 base, with 2 bases of the junction left unmatched. Looked up from germline, CDR1 is KGHSH and CDR2 is LQKENI. CDR3 sequence: CASGTGRNTEAFF. In DNA form, the CDR3 reads TGTGCCAGCGGGACAGGGAGGAACACTGAAGCTTTCTTT.

V usage is TRBV25-1 and J usage is TRBJ1-1, with 7 bases that match TRBD1. The germline CDR1 and CDR2 sequences are MGHDK and SYGVNS. The V and J ends lost 2 bases and 1 base, in that order; junction bases with no gene match: 1. The CDR3 contains 14 residues. The CDR3 coding sequence is TGTGCCAGCAGTGAACGACAGGGGAACACTGAAGCTTTCTTT. Its translation is CASSERQGNTEAFF. Full variable domain (outside the CDR3, taken from reference TRBV25-1 and TRBJ1-1): EADIYQTPRYLVIGTGKKITLECSQTMGHDKMYWYQQDPGMELHLIHYSYGVNSTEKGDLSSESTVSRIRTEHFPLTLESARPSHTSQYLCASSERQGNTEAFFGQGTRLTVV.

The chain joins TRBV5-1 to TRBJ1-1, with 7 bases that match TRBD1. V was pared by 4 bases and J by 8 bases, with 5 bases of the junction left unmatched. The CDR3 runs 12 residues. Germline lookup yields CDR1 SGHRS and CDR2 YFSETQ. The CDR3 loop reads CASSRQGTEAFF. The CDR3, as DNA: TGCGCCAGCAGCCGACAGGGCACCGAAGCTTTCTTT.

The table lists this clone with a few counts. The chain has TRBV2 and TRBJ1-2; perhaps TRBD1 as D (6 bases). The CDR3 spans 15 residues. CDR1 and CDR2 from the germline V gene are SNHLY and FYNNEI. V lost 0 bases, J lost 2 bases, and 10 bases lay in between. CDR3 sequence reads: CASSEASRGNYGYTF. The CDR3 DNA sequence: TGTGCCAGCAGTGAAGCATCCAGGGGCAACTATGGCTACACCTTC.

Comment on this clone: A much more abundant neighbour one base away suggests this may be a read error. Other DNA sequences in the sample encode the same CDR3. This chain joins TRBV7-9 and TRBJ2-6; D is unclear. V lost 1 base to trimming and J lost 0 bases, with 4 bases between them. The CDR3 consists of 15 residues. Germline assignment: CDR1 SEHNR and CDR2 FQNEAQ (reference sequence). In nucleotides, the CDR3 is TGTGCCAGCAGCTTAGGCGGCTCTGGGGCCAACGTCCTGACTTTC. Amino acid sequence: CASSLGGSGANVLTF.

The V gene is TRBV27, the J gene TRBJ2-7, with 7 positions matching TRBD2. The CDR3 contains 15 residues. Trimming at V came to 2 bases and at J to 3 bases, leaving 7 bases not matched to a gene. The germline V gene has CDR1 MNHEY and CDR2 SMNVEV (reference sequence). The CDR3 protein is CASSLGGLVGYEQYF. CDR3 nucleotides: TGTGCCAGCAGTTTAGGTGGACTAGTCGGCTACGAGCAGTACTTC.

This clone was observed once. The chain employs TRBV2 and TRBJ2-1, with D maybe TRBD1 (6 bases). Germline CDR1 reads SNHLY; CDR2 reads FYNNEI. Trimming pared 6 bases from V and 9 bases from J, leaving 12 bases between. The CDR3 consists of 12 residues. CDR3 sequence: CASSSTGTEQFF. CDR3 DNA sequence: TGTGCCAGCAGCAGTACAGGGACTGAGCAGTTCTTC.

The chain employs TRBV2 and TRBJ2-3; TRBD1 aligns across 7 bases. The CDR3 length is 14 residues. Germline V gene sequence: CDR1 SNHLY, CDR2 FYNNEI. The V and J ends lost 6 bases and 2 bases, in that order; junction bases with no gene match: 5. This CDR3 reads CASRGGQNTDTQYF. CDR3 DNA sequence: TGTGCCAGCAGAGGGGGACAGAACACAGATACGCAGTATTTT.

This rearrangement joins TRBV7-9 to TRBJ1-4; D is unresolved. Germline CDR1 is SEHNR and CDR2 is FQNEAQ (reference sequence). V lost 3 bases and J 8 bases, leaving 16 bases between the germline ends. The CDR3 is 15 residues long. DNA for the CDR3: TGTGCCAGCAGCTTGGAGGAGGCGGTTGGGGAAAAACTGTTTTTT. This gives the protein CASSLEEAVGEKLFF. The whole variable domain, filled in from reference TRBV7-9 and TRBJ1-4, reads DTGVSQNPRHKITKRGQNVTFRCDPISEHNRLYWYRQTLGQGPEFLTYFQNEAQLEKSRLLSDRFSAERPKGSFSTLEIQRTEQGDSAMYLCASSLEEAVGEKLFFGSGTQLSVL.

The chain links TRBV2 to TRBJ2-1; no firm D call. This CDR3 region has 13 residues. Trimming took off 3 bases at V and 8 bases at J, with 11 bases between the two ends. CDR1 and CDR2 (germline): SNHLY, FYNNEI. CDR3 nucleotide sequence: TGTGCCAGCAGTGAGGGAAGAGTCCATGAGCAGTTCTTC. It encodes CASSEGRVHEQFF.

The chain combines TRBV1 with TRBJ2-3; the table's D call of TRBD1 was not tested on the DNA. TRBV1 is reported as a pseudogene. CDR3 length equals 13 residues. CDR3 DNA sequence: TGCACCAGCAGCCAAGGGCCTACAGATACGCAGTATTTT. This codes for CTSSQGPTDTQYF.

This chain links TRBV5-1 with TRBJ1-2; no clear D. Looked up from germline, CDR1 is SGHRS and CDR2 is YFSETQ. The length of the CDR3 is 16 residues. With 5 bases removed from V and 1 base from J, the gap between germline ends came to 18 bases. CDR3 nucleotides: TGCGCCAGCAGGCCTTCTGCCGCAGTCCTTAACTATGGCTACACCTTC. Translating gives CASRPSAAVLNYGYTF.

This chain uses TRBV7-3 with TRBJ1-1; no reliable D call. Trimming pared 4 bases from V and 4 bases from J, leaving 10 bases between. Germline V CDR1 and CDR2: SGHTA, FQGTGA. The CDR3 is made up of 13 amino acids. CDR3: CASSWTHLTEAFF. CDR3 bases: TGTGCCAGCAGCTGGACCCACCTCACTGAAGCTTTCTTT.

V is TRBV30 and J is TRBJ1-2; no firm D call. Germline assignment: CDR1 GTSNPN and CDR2 SVGIG (reference sequence). Trimming pared 3 bases from V and 1 base from J, leaving 15 bases between. The CDR3 extends over 15 amino acids. The CDR3 DNA reads TGTGCCTGGAGCGCCCGGAGTCGGCTTAACTATGGCTACACCTTC. This translates into CAWSARSRLNYGYTF.

The V call is TRBV6-5, the J call TRBJ1-2; D might be TRBD1 (5 bases). This CDR3 spans 14 amino acids. Looked up from germline, CDR1 is MNHEY and CDR2 is SVGAGI. Trimming left V 4 bases short and J 8 bases short, with 17 bases between. CDR3 in DNA: TGTGCCAGCAGTTCCCCCCACTCGGGGGAGGGCTACACCTTC. Residues: CASSSPHSGEGYTF.

With regard to this clone: Sequence at one end of the junction differs from germline and may be a read error. V gene TRBV11-2 combines with J gene TRBJ1-1, with a tentative D call TRBD1 (5 bases). The germline V gene has CDR1 SGHAT and CDR2 FQNNGV. This CDR3 region has 14 residues. The CDR3 DNA reads TGTGCCAGCAGCTTAGTGGGGGGATCTAGTCAGCCCGCTTTT. This translates into CASSLVGGSSQPAF.

At least ten counts were recorded for this clone. J is TRBJ2-7 and V is TRBV5-4, with TRBD2 identical over 12 bases. V shed 5 bases, J shed 4 bases, and the junction held 7 bases outside the gene matches. CDR3 size: 15 residues. Germline V gene sequence: CDR1 SGHNT, CDR2 YYREEE (reference sequence). The CDR3 is CASSQLAGGAYEQYF. The CDR3, as DNA: TGTGCCAGCAGTCAACTAGCGGGAGGAGCTTACGAGCAGTACTTC.

This sequence joins TRBV5-1 and TRBJ2-1; 10 bases are shared with TRBD2. V shed 4 bases and J 8 bases; nucleotides not matched to a gene: 12. Germline V CDR1 and CDR2: SGHRS, YFSETQ. The CDR3 has 16 residues. The CDR3: CASSTASGSFIDEQFF. CDR3 nucleotide sequence: TGCGCCAGCAGCACCGCTAGCGGGAGTTTTATCGATGAGCAGTTCTTC.

The rearrangement uses TRBV11-1 and TRBJ2-5; D is unclear. CDR3 size: 15 residues. The V and J ends lost 1 base and 5 bases respectively, with 14 bases between them. Germline loops: CDR1 SGHAT, CDR2 FQDESV (reference sequence). CDR3: CASSLGQPLWETQYF. Written as DNA, the CDR3 is TGTGCCAGCAGCTTAGGCCAGCCCCTTTGGGAGACCCAGTACTTC.

This chain uses TRBV6-5 with TRBJ2-1; D is uncertain. The CDR3 has 13 residues. Germline V lookup: CDR1 MNHEY, CDR2 SVGAGI. Trimming pared 10 bases from V and 9 bases from J, leaving 19 bases between. The CDR3 protein is CATRRSSLGEQFF. Written as DNA, the CDR3 is TGTGCCACCCGCCGCAGCAGCCTGGGTGAGCAGTTCTTC.

This clone was counted many times. This chain joins TRBV7-2 and TRBJ1-2; 7 bases map to TRBD1. The V gene's germline CDR1 is SGHTA and CDR2 FQGNSA. The V and J ends lost 9 bases and 8 bases, in that order; junction bases with no gene match: 9. This CDR3 has 12 amino acids. The CDR3 nucleotides are TGTGCCAGTCGACAGGGCCTTCGGGGCTACACCTTC. It specifies CASRQGLRGYTF.